This paragraph reports one TCR beta chain. The specificity of this receptor is unknown. Base-call qualities are not available, and no considerably larger clone is one nucleotide away. These data are taken from a study of Ad26.COV2.S vaccination and SARS-CoV-2 variants (dated by TCRdb to the early 2020s). Concerning the study at large: Vaccine-arm donors came from COV1001, a multicentre, randomized, double-blind, placebo-controlled phase I-IIa trial of Ad26.COV2.S in healthy adults. The TCR-sequenced set comprised approximately 32 samples: around 20 Ad26.COV2.S vaccine recipients, 5 placebo recipients and 8 SARS-CoV-2 convalescent individuals. Blinding of investigators to trial group allocation was maintained during experiments and outcome assessment. The specificity and breadth of SARS-CoV-2-reactive T cell receptors after Ad26.COV2.S vaccination were assessed by TCRbeta repertoire sequencing. Ad26.COV2.S was administered intramuscularly at a dose of 5x10^10 or 1x10^11 viral particles, either as one shot or as two shots given 56 days apart. Participants in the trial were split at random into five groups of five each, receiving low-dose or high-dose Ad26.COV2.S once or twice, or else placebo on both occasions. Results the study describes overall, beyond this receptor: Spike-specific TCR breadth was higher in Ad26.COV2.S recipients than in placebo recipients (P = 0.0014). The authors noted that total T cell responses may have been underestimated by the TCR breadth and depth analyses. Non-spike TCR breadth was comparable between vaccine and placebo recipients, consistent with the vaccine containing only spike. The study was not powered for comparison of responses between vaccine doses or regimens. After vaccination, substantial breadth of spike-specific CD8+ and CD4+ T cell responses was reported.

The immunoSEQ Assay was used to sequence TCRbeta CDR3 regions. After extraction, genomic DNA underwent amplification by bias-controlled multiplex PCR, followed by high-throughput sequencing. Regarding the original processing steps: To quantify the absolute abundance of every unique TCRbeta CDR3 region, sequences were collapsed and filtered. T cell fraction was estimated by normalizing TCRbeta template counts to usable DNA, with usable DNA measured through amplification of reference genes found in all nucleated cells. Repertoire TCRs were annotated as SARS-CoV-2-specific when V gene, CDR3 amino acid sequence and J gene were exactly matched to a known reactive TCR set. The reference SARS-CoV-2 TCR set was derived from MIRA and filtered for enrichment in COVID-19-positive ImmuneCODE repertoires, a step that removed public or cross-reactive TCRs. Using the MIRA antigens, annotated TCRs were further analysed by specific ORF or by position within an ORF. Breadth was defined as the number of annotated unique rearrangements divided by the total number of unique productive rearrangements, and depth was defined as the summed frequency of the annotated unique rearrangements. Two-sided Wilcoxon rank-sum tests were applied when comparing TCR breadth between groups. TCRdb mirrors the immuneACCESS table, restricted to in-frame sequences. Some clones are absent from its copies; in checked studies, under half trace to an unresolved V gene, and the reason for the others is unknown. Clone size and V and J calls were adopted from that table, with D and trimming inferred from the DNA. This sample has about 350,000 clones in its table, and roughly 81% of those were observed once. Roughly 3.3% of the sample rests with the top ten.

Taken with the paper, the label for treatment or condition translates to: 19 received Ad26.COV2.S at low or high dose, single or two shots; roughly five received placebo; per-sample allocation not given. Repertoires of vaccine and placebo recipients were sequenced from samples collected on day 63 after the first injection. Cohort 1b enrolled 20 to 30 adults aged 18-55 years at a single site in Boston, USA, between 29 July and 7 August 2020. Ad26.COV2.S consisted of a replication-incompetent adenovirus type 26 vector by which a prefusion-stabilized SARS-CoV-2 spike protein from the original Wuhan strain was expressed. The cysteine opens and the phenylalanine closes a CDR3 of 13 amino acids. The retained sequence is limited to the CDR3, 39 bases, with the frame set at the first base. Reading the germline V gene gives CDR1 SGHDT and CDR2 YYEEEE. The V end loses 7 bases and the J end loses 8 bases, and a stretch of 18 bases separates them.

Recombination linked TRBV5-6 to TRBJ1-2; the D segment could be TRBD1, given 5 matching bases. The clonotype originates from a person aged 18-65 years who received the Ad26.COV2.S COVID-19 vaccine or a placebo. The sequences come from peripheral blood, collected in a trial of Ad26.COV2.S vaccine versus placebo. This receptor carries the CDR3 CASYRMGGRGYTF. DNA sequence: TGTGCCAGCTACCGGATGGGGGGTAGGGGCTACACCTTC. The reference TRBV5-6 and TRBJ1-2 proteins fill in what lies around the CDR3, so the full variable domain reads DAGVTQSPTHLIKTRGQQVTLRCSPKSGHDTVSWYQQALGQGPQFIFQYYEEEERQRGNFPDRFSGHQFPNYSSELNVNALLLGDSALYLCASYRMGGRGYTFGSGTRLTVV.